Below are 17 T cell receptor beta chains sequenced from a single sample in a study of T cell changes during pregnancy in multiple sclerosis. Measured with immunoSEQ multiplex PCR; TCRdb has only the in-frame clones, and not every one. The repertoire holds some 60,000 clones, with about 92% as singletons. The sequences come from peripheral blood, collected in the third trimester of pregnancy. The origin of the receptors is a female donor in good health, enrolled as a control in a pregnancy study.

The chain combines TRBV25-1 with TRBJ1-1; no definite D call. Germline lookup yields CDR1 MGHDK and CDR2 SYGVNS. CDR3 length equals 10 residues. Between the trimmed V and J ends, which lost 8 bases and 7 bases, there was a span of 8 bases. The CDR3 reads CASWSSEAFF. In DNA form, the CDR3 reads TGTGCCAGCTGGAGCAGTGAAGCTTTCTTT.

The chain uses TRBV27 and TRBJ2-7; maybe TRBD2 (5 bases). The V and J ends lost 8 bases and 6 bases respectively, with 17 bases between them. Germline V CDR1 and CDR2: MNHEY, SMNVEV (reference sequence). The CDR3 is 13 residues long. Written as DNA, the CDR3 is TGTGCCAGCTCCCCCGGCGGGTTGCTCGAGCAGTACTTC. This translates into CASSPGGLLEQYF.

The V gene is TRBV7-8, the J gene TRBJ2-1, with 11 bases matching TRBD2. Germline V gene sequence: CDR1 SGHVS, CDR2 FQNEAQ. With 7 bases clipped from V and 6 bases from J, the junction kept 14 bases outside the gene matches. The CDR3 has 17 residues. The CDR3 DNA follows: TGTGCCAGCATCCAGGGACTGATAGCGGGAGGGGGCAATGAGCAGTTCTTC. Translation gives CASIQGLIAGGGNEQFF.

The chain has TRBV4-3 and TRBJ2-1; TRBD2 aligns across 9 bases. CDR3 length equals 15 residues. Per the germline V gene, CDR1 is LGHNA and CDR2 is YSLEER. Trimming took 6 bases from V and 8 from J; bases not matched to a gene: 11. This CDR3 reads CASRRAGGPWDEQFF. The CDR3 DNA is TGCGCCAGCAGGAGGGCGGGGGGGCCTTGGGATGAGCAGTTCTTC.

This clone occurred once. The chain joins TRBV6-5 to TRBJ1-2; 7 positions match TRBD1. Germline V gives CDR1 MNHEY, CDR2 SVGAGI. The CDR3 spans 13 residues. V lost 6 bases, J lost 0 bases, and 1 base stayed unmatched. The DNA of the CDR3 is TGTGCCAGCAGACAGGGGCCTAACTATGGCTACACCTTC. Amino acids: CASRQGPNYGYTF.

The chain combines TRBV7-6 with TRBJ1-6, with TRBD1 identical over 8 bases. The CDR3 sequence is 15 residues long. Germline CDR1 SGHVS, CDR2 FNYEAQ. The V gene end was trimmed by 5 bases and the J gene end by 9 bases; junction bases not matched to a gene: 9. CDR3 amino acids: CASSPRTGSASPLHF. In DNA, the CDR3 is TGTGCCAGCAGCCCCAGGACAGGGTCAGCTTCACCCCTCCACTTT.

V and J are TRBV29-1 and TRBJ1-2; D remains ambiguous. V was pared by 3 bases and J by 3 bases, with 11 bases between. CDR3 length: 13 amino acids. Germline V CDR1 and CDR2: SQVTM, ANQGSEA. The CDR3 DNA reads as TGCAGCGTTGATTCCGGGGTTGACTATGGCTACACCTTC. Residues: CSVDSGVDYGYTF.

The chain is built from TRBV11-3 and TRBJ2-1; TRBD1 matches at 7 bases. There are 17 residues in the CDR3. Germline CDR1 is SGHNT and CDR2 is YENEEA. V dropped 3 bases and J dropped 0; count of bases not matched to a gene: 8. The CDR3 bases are TGTGCCAGCAGCTTTCGGTCGACAGGGTCCTCCTACAATGAGCAGTTCTTC. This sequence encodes CASSFRSTGSSYNEQFF.

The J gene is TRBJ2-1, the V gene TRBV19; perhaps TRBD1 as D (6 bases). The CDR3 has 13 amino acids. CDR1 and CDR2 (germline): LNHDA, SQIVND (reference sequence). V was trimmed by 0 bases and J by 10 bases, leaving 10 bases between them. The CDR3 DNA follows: TGTGCCAGTAGTATAGATCGGGACACCGAGCAGTTCTTC. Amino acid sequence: CASSIDRDTEQFF.

For the CDR3, the DNA is TGTGCCAGCAGCGTCGGCGGGACCTTGAACGAGCAGTACTTC. It specifies CASSVGGTLNEQYF. This chain links TRBV9 with TRBJ2-7; D possibly corresponds to TRBD2 (6 bases). The CDR3 consists of 14 residues. The V end lost 2 bases, the J end lost 5 bases, and 14 bases lay between the germline ends. Germline V gene sequence: CDR1 SGDLS, CDR2 YYNGEE.

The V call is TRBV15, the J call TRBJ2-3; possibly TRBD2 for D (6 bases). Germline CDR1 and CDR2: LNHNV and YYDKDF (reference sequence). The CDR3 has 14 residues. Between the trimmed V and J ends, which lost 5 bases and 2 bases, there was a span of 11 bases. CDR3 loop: CATSRDSITDTQYF. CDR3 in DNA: TGTGCCACCAGCCGGGACTCAATCACAGATACGCAGTATTTT.

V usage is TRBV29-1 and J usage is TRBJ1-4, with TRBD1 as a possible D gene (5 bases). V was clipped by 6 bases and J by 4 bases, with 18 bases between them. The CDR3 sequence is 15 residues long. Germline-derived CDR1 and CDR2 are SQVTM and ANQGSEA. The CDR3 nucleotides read TGCAGCGTCCCCGGTGGGGGGAAAGATAATGAAAAACTGTTTTTT. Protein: CSVPGGGKDNEKLFF.

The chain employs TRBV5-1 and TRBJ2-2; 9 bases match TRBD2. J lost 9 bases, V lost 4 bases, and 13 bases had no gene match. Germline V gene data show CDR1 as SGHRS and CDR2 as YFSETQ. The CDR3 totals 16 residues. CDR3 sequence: CASSPTGAGGPRELFF. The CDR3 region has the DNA TGCGCCAGCAGCCCCACTGGGGCGGGAGGGCCCCGGGAGCTGTTTTTT.

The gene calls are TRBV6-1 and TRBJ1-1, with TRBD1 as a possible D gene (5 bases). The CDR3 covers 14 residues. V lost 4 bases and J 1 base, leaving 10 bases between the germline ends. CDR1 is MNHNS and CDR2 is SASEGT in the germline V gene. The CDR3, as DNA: TGTGCCAGCAGTGGGCGGGGCGCGAACACTGAAGCTTTCTTT. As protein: CASSGRGANTEAFF.

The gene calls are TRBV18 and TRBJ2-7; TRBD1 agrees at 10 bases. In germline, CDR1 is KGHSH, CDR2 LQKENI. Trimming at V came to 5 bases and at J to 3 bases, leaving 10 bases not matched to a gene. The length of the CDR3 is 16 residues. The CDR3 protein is CASSSTKDRGNYEQYF. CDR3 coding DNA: TGTGCCAGCTCATCAACCAAGGACAGGGGGAACTACGAGCAGTACTTC.

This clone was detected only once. The DNA for the CDR3 is TGTGCCAGCAGCGTTTCTAGCGGCACCGGGGAGCTGTTTTTT. This encodes CASSVSSGTGELFF. The J gene is TRBJ2-2, the V gene TRBV9, with 7 bases lining up with TRBD2. CDR3 size: 14 residues. V gave up 2 bases and J gave up 4 bases; unmatched junction bases: 2. The V gene's germline CDR1 is SGDLS and CDR2 YYNGEE.

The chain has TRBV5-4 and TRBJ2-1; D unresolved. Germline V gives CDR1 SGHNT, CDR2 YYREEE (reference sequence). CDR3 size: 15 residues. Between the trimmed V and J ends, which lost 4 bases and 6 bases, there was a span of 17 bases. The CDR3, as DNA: TGTGCCAGCAGCCCCCGCCTCCAGGTCGGCAATGAGCAGTTCTTC. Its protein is CASSPRLQVGNEQFF.